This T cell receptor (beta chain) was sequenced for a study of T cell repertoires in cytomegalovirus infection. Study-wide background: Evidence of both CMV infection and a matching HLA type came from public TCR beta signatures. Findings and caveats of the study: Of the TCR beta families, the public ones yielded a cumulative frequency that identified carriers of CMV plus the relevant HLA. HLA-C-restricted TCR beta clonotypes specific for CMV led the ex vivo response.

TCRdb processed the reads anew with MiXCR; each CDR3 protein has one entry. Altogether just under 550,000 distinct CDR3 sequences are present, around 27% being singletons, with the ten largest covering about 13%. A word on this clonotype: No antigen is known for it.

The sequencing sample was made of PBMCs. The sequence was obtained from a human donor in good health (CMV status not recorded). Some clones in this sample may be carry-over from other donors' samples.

This CDR3 is CASSIMRAGTSSTDTQYF. CDR3 nucleotide sequence: TGTGCCAGTAGTATAATGCGAGCGGGAACCTCTAGCACAGATACGCAGTATTTT. The chain employs TRBV19 and TRBJ2-3; 7 bases are a match to TRBD2. Trimming at V came to 2 bases and at J to 0 bases, leaving 11 bases not matched to a gene. Germline CDR1 is LNHDA and CDR2 is SQIVND (reference sequence). CDR3 length equals 18 residues.